These T cell receptor beta chains were read from a single sample in a study of OX40 agonist ivuxolimab in advanced cancers. TCRdb's table, derived via immunoSEQ multiplex PCR, lists solely in-frame clones and lacks some. This table holds more than 35,000 clones, over 75% found once. This specimen was CD4+ or CD8+ T cells sorted from blood, taken in a trial of the OX40 agonist ivuxolimab. The receptors were sampled from an adult with an advanced solid tumor such as melanoma, head and neck, liver or kidney cancer. CDR3s include the opening cysteine and the closing phenylalanine or tryptophan. The D gene is left open where the match is weak. A clone size is listed for some rows: how often the clone was seen (once, few, many), or a class if it is expanded.

d_call	v_call	clone_size	j_call	cdr3_aa	cdr3_nt
TRBD1	TRBV4-3	few	TRBJ1-6	CASSQGMTGSHNSPLHF	TGCGCCAGCAGCCAAGGGATGACAGGGTCCCATAATTCACCCCTCCACTTT
NA	TRBV11-2	NA	TRBJ2-7	CASSPDVGPEEQYF	TGTGCCAGCAGTCCCGACGTAGGCCCCGAGGAGCAGTACTTC
NA	TRBV7-9	NA	TRBJ2-7	CASSYLANEQYF	TGTGCCAGCAGCTACCTAGCCAACGAGCAGTACTTC
NA	TRBV4-3	NA	TRBJ2-7	CASSQDWGSIYEQYF	TGCGCCAGCAGCCAAGATTGGGGCAGCATCTACGAGCAGTACTTC
TRBD1	TRBV25-1	NA	TRBJ2-1	CASCPRDRVFNEQFF	TGTGCCAGCTGCCCCCGGGACAGGGTATTCAATGAGCAGTTCTTC
NA	TRBV7-8	NA	TRBJ1-4	CASSLSGRSNEKLFF	TGTGCCAGCAGCTTATCGGGTCGGTCTAATGAAAAACTGTTTTTT
TRBD2	TRBV18	NA	TRBJ2-1	CASSPKSGLGYNEQFF	TGTGCCAGCTCACCAAAGTCGGGACTAGGATACAATGAGCAGTTCTTC
NA	TRBV7-6	NA	TRBJ2-7	CASSLSATYEQYF	TGTGCCAGCAGCTTGTCAGCCACCTACGAGCAGTACTTC
TRBD1	TRBV28	few	TRBJ1-4	CASKPTGGWANEKLFF	TGTGCCAGCAAACCGACAGGGGGCTGGGCTAATGAAAAACTGTTTTTT
TRBD1	TRBV28	NA	TRBJ1-6	CASSHLPEQGAWDNSPLHF	TGTGCCAGCTCTCATTTACCTGAGCAGGGGGCGTGGGATAATTCACCCCTCCACTTT
NA	TRBV7-9	few	TRBJ2-7	CASSLDPGREQYF	TGTGCCAGCAGCTTAGACCCGGGCAGGGAGCAGTACTTC
NA	TRBV4-1	NA	TRBJ2-5	CASSQDKGGETQYF	TGCGCCAGCAGCCAAGATAAGGGCGGAGAGACCCAGTACTTC
TRBD2	TRBV27	NA	TRBJ2-3	CASSGGLSGYTQYF	TGTGCCAGCAGTGGGGGACTATCGGGTTATACGCAGTATTTT
TRBD2	TRBV7-9	NA	TRBJ2-3	CASSLVAGVADTQYF	TGTGCCAGCAGCTTAGTAGCGGGGGTCGCCGATACGCAGTATTTT
TRBD1	TRBV5-4	many	TRBJ2-7	CASSSGTGVYEQYF	TGTGCCAGCAGCTCTGGAACAGGGGTCTACGAGCAGTACTTC
TRBD2	TRBV5-1	NA	TRBJ2-3	CASSDLLGLEKHTDTQYF	TGCGCCAGCAGCGACCTTCTGGGACTAGAAAAGCACACAGATACGCAGTATTTT
TRBD1	TRBV19	NA	TRBJ2-1	CASSWGQYYNEQFF	TGTGCCAGTAGTTGGGGACAGTACTACAATGAGCAGTTCTTC
TRBD1	TRBV5-1	NA	TRBJ1-1	CASSLTWDRPNTEAFF	TGCGCCAGCAGCTTAACCTGGGACAGGCCGAACACTGAAGCTTTCTTT
TRBD1	TRBV7-9	NA	TRBJ1-2	CASSLGVAGGSGYTF	TGTGCCAGCAGCTTAGGGGTTGCAGGGGGTAGTGGCTACACCTTC
NA	TRBV2	NA	TRBJ2-7	CASRAGLSYEQYF	TGTGCCAGCAGGGCGGGCCTCTCCTACGAGCAGTACTTC
NA	TRBV7-9	NA	TRBJ2-3	CASSDQATDTQYF	TGTGCCAGCAGCGATCAGGCTACAGATACGCAGTATTTT
NA	TRBV10-3	NA	TRBJ1-2	CAMRGLDFNYGYTF	TGTGCCATGCGGGGGTTGGATTTTAACTATGGCTACACCTTC
NA	TRBV7-9	NA	TRBJ1-2	CASSLPGNYGYTF	TGTGCCAGCAGCTTACCCGGAAACTATGGCTACACCTTC
NA	TRBV11-2	NA	TRBJ2-5	CASSPGGYERDETQYF	TGTGCCAGCAGCCCAGGGGGGTATGAGCGGGATGAGACCCAGTACTTC
NA	TRBV7-8	once	TRBJ2-3	CASSLAVGTDTQYF	TGTGCCAGCAGCTTAGCGGTGGGCACAGATACGCAGTATTTT
NA	TRBV13	NA	TRBJ1-1	CASTTADYTEAFF	TGTGCCAGCACCACGGCAGACTACACTGAAGCTTTCTTT
TRBD2	TRBV27	NA	TRBJ2-1	CASSLFLTSGNNEQFF	TGTGCCAGCAGTTTATTCCTAACTAGCGGGAACAATGAGCAGTTCTTC
NA	TRBV11-2	NA	TRBJ2-1	CASSFGDEQFF	TGTGCCAGCAGCTTTGGTGATGAGCAGTTCTTC
TRBD1	TRBV5-7	NA	TRBJ2-5	CAFQGQEPQETQYF	TGTGCCTTTCAAGGACAGGAACCTCAAGAGACCCAGTACTTC
NA	TRBV4-3	NA	TRBJ1-5	CASSQVYTHGNQPQHF	TGCGCCAGCAGCCAAGTCTATACCCACGGCAATCAGCCCCAGCATTTT
NA	TRBV11-1	NA	TRBJ2-5	CASSLGDETQYF	TGTGCCAGCAGCTTGGGGGACGAGACCCAGTACTTC
NA	TRBV6-1	NA	TRBJ2-7	CASSEGHPVTYEQYF	TGTGCCAGCAGTGAAGGTCATCCGGTTACCTACGAGCAGTACTTC
NA	TRBV18	NA	TRBJ1-3	CASSPGRTLLLSGNTIYF	TGTGCCAGCTCACCAGGGCGGACACTACTACTTTCTGGAAACACCATATATTTT
NA	TRBV28	few	TRBJ2-1	CASSLLGAEEQFF	TGTGCCAGCAGTTTATTGGGGGCGGAGGAGCAGTTCTTC
NA	TRBV27	many	TRBJ1-6	CASSLLPTQGLGSPLHF	TGTGCCAGCAGTTTATTGCCCACACAGGGACTTGGTTCACCCCTCCACTTT
NA	TRBV12-5	NA	TRBJ2-2	CASGPGTRDTGELFF	TGTGCTAGTGGTCCCGGGACAAGGGACACCGGGGAGCTGTTTTTT
NA	TRBV9	NA	TRBJ2-2	CASSVNLGLEGVGELFF	TGTGCCAGCAGCGTAAATCTTGGGCTGGAGGGGGTCGGGGAGCTGTTTTTT
TRBD1	TRBV2	NA	TRBJ1-3	CASNDRDRGNTIYF	TGTGCCAGCAATGATAGGGACAGGGGAAACACCATATATTTT
TRBD2	TRBV28	NA	TRBJ2-7	CASSPTSGRASYEQYF	TGTGCCAGCAGCCCTACTAGCGGGAGGGCGTCCTACGAGCAGTACTTC
NA	TRBV7-9	NA	TRBJ2-5	CASSLALGTQETQYF	TGTGCCAGCAGCTTAGCGCTAGGTACTCAAGAGACCCAGTACTTC
TRBD2	TRBV4-1	once	TRBJ2-1	CASSQGLAAGRQQFF	TGCGCCAGCAGCCAGGGACTAGCGGCCGGACGACAGCAGTTCTTC
NA	TRBV27	NA	TRBJ2-2	CASSFIRGELFF	TGTGCCAGCAGTTTCATCCGTGGGGAGCTGTTTTTT